What follows is one T cell receptor beta chain and its context. These data are taken from a study of blood T cell repertoires in COVID-19. Study in general: The United States, Italy and Spain were the sources of the acute and convalescent COVID-19 samples. From T cells, B-cell-depleted T cells, or PBMCs came the material, which was cDNA or gDNA.

Germline CDR1 reads SGHTS; CDR2 reads YDEGEE. The V and J ends lost 0 bases and 8 bases respectively, with 11 bases between them. CDR3 length: 13 amino acids. The study recruited people aged about 18 to 90 years across approximately 24 US areas. Two consecutive negative NP/OP PCR tests, clearance, or resolved symptoms defined Cohort 3 recovery. TCRdb's copy holds only in-frame clones and misses some; the assay was immunoSEQ multiplex PCR. The sample carries about 440,000 clones, around 91% recorded once. Sequenced sample: PBMCs or T cells enriched from blood (not recorded which). The source is a man aged 18 to 30 who had recovered from COVID-19. This chain connects TRBV5-8 to TRBJ1-1; weak D call: TRBD1 (5 bases). The CDR3 DNA reads TGTGCCAGCAGCTTGGTAGGACACTTAGAAGCTTTCTTT. This sequence encodes CASSLVGHLEAFF. Complete variable domain (other parts from reference TRBV5-8 and TRBJ1-1): EAGVTQSPTHLIKTRGQQATLRCSPISGHTSVYWYQQALGLGLQFLLWYDEGEERNRGNFPPRFSGRQFPNYSSELNVNALELEDSALYLCASSLVGHLEAFFGQGTRLTVV.